A single T cell receptor (beta chain) is shown here with its context. Its recognized antigen is unknown. Nothing much larger sits one base from this clone, and base qualities are not available. This sample is drawn from a study of blood T cell repertoires in COVID-19 (TCRdb year 2020). Broadly, across the study: Collaborator samples came from the United States, Italy and Spain and covered acute and convalescent phases of COVID-19. Where available, HLA class I and class II types were obtained from metadata supplied by the sample provider rather than from assay-based typing. The material from the prospective study consisted of cDNA or gDNA derived from T cells, B-cell-depleted T cells, or PBMCs. Subjects who had been exposed to COVID-19, were actively infected with it, or had recovered from it provided the deeply sampled blood TCRbeta repertoires that made up the dataset. The repertoires were released in a freely available public database meant as a resource for research on the immune response to SARS-CoV-2. Samples came from the ongoing ImmuneRACE study (first 160 participants) plus 1,254 subjects from 6 global collaborators. The sample metadata nearly always contained a de-identified subject ID, COVID-19 status, age in years and sex.

From cysteine to phenylalanine, the CDR3 is 15 amino acids long. Of the read, only the CDR3 DNA is kept; its 45 bases are in frame from base 1. CDR1 is given as SGDLS and CDR2 as YYNGEE, both from the germline V gene. V gives up 3 bases and J gives up 4 bases, and the segment between their germline ends measures 16 bases. Each collaborating institution followed its own protocols to collect whole blood in K2EDTA tubes. For TCRbeta analysis, collaborators shipped samples in one of three forms: frozen whole blood, isolated PBMCs, or DNA extracted from either of those sample types. Study-wide conclusions, independent of this receptor: The quantity of clinical and demographic metadata differed by source and by participant and was supplied without curation.

The immunoSEQ Assay, a bias-controlled multiplex PCR, was used to amplify TCRbeta CDR3 regions from genomic DNA. The study's processing was this. The number of nucleated cells in each sample was estimated by amplification of reference gene primers within the assay. To quantify the absolute abundance of each unique TCRbeta CDR3 rearrangement, sequence reads were collapsed and filtered. Productive Simpson clonality was computed per sample as the square root of Simpson's diversity index over productive rearrangements. TCRdb mirrors the immuneACCESS table, restricted to in-frame sequences. Some clones are absent from its copies; in checked studies, under half trace to an unresolved V gene, and the reason for the others is unknown. The V and J calls and the clone size are those of that table, but D and trimming were determined from the DNA. Counted in this sample were over 70,000 clones; over 70% of them appeared once. The top ten constitute roughly a tenth of the sample.

The receptor chain draws on TRBV9 and TRBJ2-5; tentative D gene TRBD2, with 5 bases matching. This TCR came from a woman of 80 years or more with acute or convalescent COVID-19. The material sequenced was peripheral blood. CDR3 loop: CASSARTSGGETQYF. The DNA sequence is given as TGTGCCAGCAGCGCCCGGACTTCAGGTGGAGAGACCCAGTACTTC.